The 2 T cell receptor beta chains below were found in one sample sequenced in a study of shared clonotypes between healthy human individuals. Sequenced by immunoSEQ multiplex PCR; TCRdb stores in-frame clones only, minus some. The sample shows some 1,100,000 clones, 78% of them seen only once. The sample taken for sequencing was memory CD4+ T cells from PBMCs. Subset here: CD45RA-negative fraction. These receptors were taken from a man aged 18 to 29 in good health. Some clones in this sample may be carry-over from other donors' samples.

The chain has TRBV7-3 and TRBJ2-7; D gene unclear. The CDR3 spans 15 residues. V lost 1 base, J lost 3 bases, and 13 bases lay in between. Looked up from germline, CDR1 is SGHTA and CDR2 is FQGTGA. CDR3 region: CASSLKKGRNYEQYF. The CDR3 DNA follows: TGTGCCAGCAGCTTAAAGAAAGGGCGAAACTACGAGCAGTACTTC.

This rearrangement joins TRBV28 to TRBJ2-7; tentative D call: TRBD2 (6 bases). Trimming cost V 3 bases and J 0 bases, with 12 bases left between them. The CDR3 extends over 15 amino acids. CDR1 MDHEN and CDR2 SYDVKM come from the germline V gene. CDR3 loop: CASSLGGADSYEQYF. The CDR3 nucleotides read TGTGCCAGCAGTTTGGGGGGAGCTGACTCCTACGAGCAGTACTTC. The complete variable domain, with remaining parts taken from reference TRBV28 and TRBJ2-7, reads DVKVTQSSRYLVKRTGEKVFLECVQDMDHENMFWYRQDPGLGLRLIYFSYDVKMKEKGDIPEGYSVSREKKERFSLILESASTNQTSMYLCASSLGGADSYEQYFGPGTRLTVT.